A single sample is the source of the 22 T cell receptor beta chains below, sequenced in a study of early stage breast cancer tumors. Only in-frame clones appear in the TCRdb table, and some are missing; sequencing was by immunoSEQ multiplex PCR. The sample yields 35,000 to 45,000 clones, approximately 69% seen once. Sequences were obtained from blood. The source is a person aged 55-75 years with breast cancer.

This rearrangement joins TRBV18 to TRBJ1-3; tentative D call: TRBD1 (6 bases). Between the trimmed V and J ends, which lost 6 bases and 3 bases, there was a span of 12 bases. The CDR3 contains 14 residues. Germline V gives CDR1 KGHSH, CDR2 LQKENI. CDR3 sequence reads: CASSPTGFGNTIYF. The CDR3 nucleotides are TGTGCCAGCTCTCCCACAGGGTTTGGAAACACCATATATTTT. Variable domain in full (rest from reference TRBV18 and TRBJ1-3): NAGVMQNPRHLVRRRGQEARLRCSPMKGHSHVYWYRQLPEEGLKFMVYLQKENIIDESGMPKERFSAEFPKEGPSILRIQQVVRGDSAAYFCASSPTGFGNTIYFGEGSWLTVV.

The rearrangement joins TRBV6-1 to TRBJ1-2; D not certain. V lost 1 base and J 2 bases, leaving 8 bases between the germline ends. CDR3 length equals 14 residues. The germline V gene encodes CDR1 MNHNS and CDR2 SASEGT. CDR3 amino acids: CASSEGWVNYGYTF. In nucleotides, the CDR3 is TGTGCCAGCAGTGAAGGTTGGGTAAACTATGGCTACACCTTC.

The chain employs TRBV28 and TRBJ1-1; unclear D gene. This CDR3 has 14 amino acids. Germline loops: CDR1 MDHEN, CDR2 SYDVKM. V dropped 6 bases and J dropped 1 base, with 12 bases sitting between them. CDR3 in amino acids: CASSPAAKNTEAFF. CDR3 nucleotides: TGTGCCAGCAGCCCCGCGGCTAAGAACACTGAAGCTTTCTTT. The full variable domain, its missing parts supplied by reference TRBV28 and TRBJ1-1, is DVKVTQSSRYLVKRTGEKVFLECVQDMDHENMFWYRQDPGLGLRLIYFSYDVKMKEKGDIPEGYSVSREKKERFSLILESASTNQTSMYLCASSPAAKNTEAFFGQGTRLTVV.

This clone was seen only a few times. This rearrangement joins TRBV5-1 to TRBJ1-1, with D perhaps TRBD1 (6 bases). From germline, CDR1 is SGHRS and CDR2 YFSETQ. Deletions cut 1 base from V and 5 bases from J, with 12 bases between. The CDR3 consists of 14 residues. CDR3 DNA: TGCGCCAGCAGCTTGCCGCAGGGGTCGACTGAAGCTTTCTTT. Its protein is CASSLPQGSTEAFF.

The chain has TRBV5-1 and TRBJ2-4; 7 bases align to TRBD1. The germline V gene encodes CDR1 SGHRS and CDR2 YFSETQ. The J segment lost 5 bases and the V segment lost 0 bases, leaving 8 bases of the junction unmatched. CDR3 length: 16 residues. The CDR3 loop is CASSLVAGGKENIQYF. The DNA for the CDR3 is TGCGCCAGCAGCTTGGTAGCAGGGGGAAAGGAAAACATTCAGTACTTC. Looking up the rest from reference TRBV5-1 and TRBJ2-4 gives the full variable domain: KAGVTQTPRYLIKTRGQQVTLSCSPISGHRSVSWYQQTPGQGLQFLFEYFSETQRNKGNFPGRFSGRQFSNSRSEMNVSTLELGDSALYLCASSLVAGGKENIQYFGAGTRLSVL.

This chain joins TRBV7-3 and TRBJ2-3; no clear D gene. Germline V gene lookup returns CDR1 SGHTA and CDR2 FQGTGA. Between the trimmed V and J ends, which lost 1 base and 4 bases, there was a span of 6 bases. The CDR3 contains 13 residues. The CDR3 DNA is TGTGCCAGCAGCTTAATAGGGTCAGATACGCAGTATTTT. Protein: CASSLIGSDTQYF.

The V gene is TRBV5-8, the J gene TRBJ2-1, with TRBD2 identical over 10 bases. The CDR3 is made up of 15 amino acids. CDR1 is SGHTS and CDR2 is YDEGEE in the germline V gene. Trimming took 0 bases from V and 9 from J; bases not matched to a gene: 6. CDR3 bases: TGTGCCAGCAGCTTGGAAACTAGCGGGATTCTTGAGCAGTTCTTC. It encodes CASSLETSGILEQFF.

The chain links TRBV7-6 to TRBJ2-1; D perhaps matches TRBD1 (6 bases). The germline gives CDR1 SGHVS, CDR2 FNYEAQ. This CDR3 region has 14 residues. Trimming left V 5 bases short and J 3 bases short, with 11 bases between. DNA of the CDR3: TGTGCCAGCAGCCAGCAGGGGCGCTACAATGAGCAGTTCTTC. Its protein product is CASSQQGRYNEQFF. Supplemented by reference TRBV7-6 and TRBJ2-1, the full variable domain reads GAGVSQSPRYKVTKRGQDVALRCDPISGHVSLYWYRQALGQGPEFLTYFNYEAQQDKSGLPNDRFSAERPEGSISTLTIQRTEQRDSAMYRCASSQQGRYNEQFFGPGTRLTVL.

CDR3 protein: CAWRRQGTAYGYTF. CDR3 bases: TGTGCCTGGAGACGACAGGGGACAGCTTATGGCTACACCTTC. The chain couples TRBV30 to TRBJ1-2, with TRBD1 matching 8 bases. Looked up from germline, CDR1 is GTSNPN and CDR2 is SVGIG (reference sequence). The CDR3 runs to 14 residues. V gave up 3 bases and J gave up 5 bases; unmatched junction bases: 8.

The chain carries TRBV5-5 and TRBJ1-1; D not resolved. V was clipped by 10 bases and J by 1 base, with 8 bases between them. Germline loops: CDR1 SGHKS, CDR2 YYEKEE (reference sequence). The CDR3 is 11 residues long. CDR3 nucleotide sequence: TGTGCCTTGGGAGGGAACACTGAAGCTTTCTTT. Translating it yields CALGGNTEAFF.

This chain joins TRBV7-9 and TRBJ2-1; 10 bases are a match to TRBD2. The CDR3 is made up of 16 amino acids. Germline V gives CDR1 SEHNR, CDR2 FQNEAQ (reference sequence). Losses at the gene ends were 3 bases for V and 4 bases for J; bases not matched to a gene: 6. The CDR3 DNA reads as TGTGCCAGCAGCTTTTCAACTAGCGGGGAGTACAATGAGCAGTTCTTC. Protein sequence: CASSFSTSGEYNEQFF.

This clone was seen a handful of times. The chain combines TRBV19 with TRBJ2-7; 14 nucleotides align to TRBD2. The V gene's germline CDR1 is LNHDA and CDR2 SQIVND (reference sequence). This CDR3 has 15 amino acids. V lost 3 bases and J lost 4; bases outside the gene matches: 2. CDR3 residues: CASSIGTSGSYEQYF. CDR3 sequence (DNA): TGTGCCAGTAGTATCGGGACTAGCGGGAGTTACGAGCAGTACTTC.

The J gene is TRBJ2-5, the V gene TRBV2; 11 nucleotides agree with TRBD2. Per germline, CDR1 SNHLY and CDR2 FYNNEI. CDR3 size: 17 residues. J gave up 1 base and V 4 bases, and 8 bases lay outside the gene matches. The CDR3 loop is CASSGTSGLGGQETQYF. The CDR3 DNA sequence: TGTGCCAGCAGTGGGACTAGCGGGTTGGGAGGCCAAGAGACCCAGTACTTC.

V is TRBV14 and J is TRBJ2-7; TRBD1 matches at 10 bases. Germline CDR1 is SGHDN and CDR2 is FVKESK. The CDR3 is 16 residues long. V shed 0 bases, J shed 1 base, and the junction held 3 bases outside the gene matches. CDR3 bases: TGTGCCAGCAGCCAAGATCGGGGACAGGGGTCCTACGAGCAGTACTTC. Translated, it gives CASSQDRGQGSYEQYF.

The rearrangement uses TRBV10-1 and TRBJ2-7; 9 positions agree with TRBD1. CDR1 is WNHNN and CDR2 is SYGVQD in the germline V gene (reference sequence). The V and J ends lost 8 bases and 3 bases, in that order; junction bases with no gene match: 2. The CDR3 is made up of 12 amino acids. In nucleotides, the CDR3 is TGCGCCAGCGGGACAGGGAGCTACGAGCAGTACTTC. It encodes CASGTGSYEQYF.

The chain combines TRBV11-1 with TRBJ1-2; possible D gene TRBD1, 5 bases. This CDR3 has 14 residues. Germline CDR1 is SGHAT and CDR2 is FQDESV (reference sequence). Trimming removed 5 bases from V and 1 base from J, with 11 bases in between. The CDR3 here is CASSQSQGNYGYTF. The DNA of the CDR3 is TGTGCCAGCAGCCAAAGTCAGGGTAACTATGGCTACACCTTC.

This chain joins TRBV25-1 and TRBJ1-2; the D is unclear. Germline CDR1 and CDR2: MGHDK and SYGVNS. The V and J ends lost 1 base and 2 bases respectively, with 5 bases between them. CDR3 length: 13 residues. The CDR3 loop reads CASSEFANYGYTF. DNA for the CDR3: TGTGCCAGCAGTGAATTCGCGAACTATGGCTACACCTTC.

The chain has TRBV11-3 and TRBJ1-1, with unresolved D. The CDR3 runs to 16 residues. Germline CDR1 is SGHNT and CDR2 is YENEEA. V lost 1 base, J lost 6 bases, and 18 bases lay in between. The CDR3, as DNA: TGTGCCAGCAGCTTAGTGGGTTCCGCAGTTCATGCTGAAGCTTTCTTT. As protein: CASSLVGSAVHAEAFF.

The V and J genes are TRBV18 and TRBJ2-7, with D possibly being TRBD1 or TRBD2 (5 bases each). CDR1 and CDR2 (germline): KGHSH, LQKENI. V was trimmed by 1 base and J by 5 bases, leaving 12 bases between them. The CDR3 is made up of 14 amino acids. The CDR3, as DNA: TGTGCCAGCTCACCACTGGGGGATCACCACGAGCAGTACTTC. Protein sequence: CASSPLGDHHEQYF.

The chain carries TRBV5-4 and TRBJ2-7; possible D gene TRBD1, 5 bases. The CDR3 runs to 12 residues. Trimming stripped 4 bases from V and 6 bases from J, with 11 bases between. Germline CDR1 and CDR2: SGHNT and YYREEE (reference sequence). CDR3 region: CASSPLQGEQYF. CDR3 nucleotides: TGTGCCAGCAGCCCTCTTCAGGGCGAGCAGTACTTC. The full variable domain, rest sourced from reference TRBV5-4 and TRBJ2-7, is ETGVTQSPTHLIKTRGQQVTLRCSSQSGHNTVSWYQQALGQGPQFIFQYYREEENGRGNFPPRFSGLQFPNYSSELNVNALELDDSALYLCASSPLQGEQYFGPGTRLTVT.

V and J are TRBV29-1 and TRBJ1-6, with 9 bases lining up with TRBD1. The trim removed 6 bases at V and 4 bases at J, leaving 10 bases unmatched. The CDR3 has 16 residues. Germline V lookup: CDR1 SQVTM, CDR2 ANQGSEA. The CDR3 DNA reads TGCAGCGTCGAAATACAGGGGGCCGCATATAATTCACCCCTCCACTTT. This codes for CSVEIQGAAYNSPLHF.

V is TRBV6-6 and J is TRBJ2-7; possibly TRBD1 or TRBD2 for D (5 bases each). The CDR3 runs 14 residues. Trimming removed 10 bases at V and 0 bases at J, with 16 bases between. CDR1 is MNHNY, CDR2 SVGAGI, per germline (reference sequence). In DNA, the CDR3 is TGTGCCACTATTGGGCAGGGACGCTCCTACGAGCAGTACTTC. Translation gives CATIGQGRSYEQYF.